Listed below are T cell receptor beta chains from one sample, sequenced in a study of cytomegalovirus exposure and HLA in healthy donors. Method: immunoSEQ multiplex PCR; TCRdb's copy keeps in-frame clones and lacks some. The data contain 100,000 to 150,000 clones, about 89% of them seen just once; the ten biggest clones take up roughly 2%. The sequenced material came from PBMCs. The receptors derive from a woman between 18 and 29 years old in good health and CMV-seronegative. Each CDR3 is given with its conserved first and last residue. Each record gives: CDR3 protein, CDR3 DNA, D gene, J gene, clone size, V gene. The D gene is left open where the match is weak. Not every row has a clone size; where given, it reads once, few, many or a size class.

CASSVTGGSDTQYF	TGTGCCAGCAGTGTTACAGGGGGATCAGATACGCAGTATTTT	TRBD1	TRBJ2-3	.	TRBV25-1
CASSPRAGTYNEQFF	TGTGCCAGCAGCCCAAGGGCCGGGACCTACAATGAGCAGTTCTTC	.	TRBJ2-1	.	TRBV7-8
CASSLDRAGTGELFF	TGTGCCAGCAGCTTGGACAGGGCGGGCACCGGGGAGCTGTTTTTT	.	TRBJ2-2	.	TRBV5-6
CASSPPVGTGGFNEQYF	TGCGCCAGCAGCCCCCCCGTGGGGACAGGGGGTTTTAACGAGCAGTACTTC	TRBD1	TRBJ2-7	once	TRBV5-1
CASSRGSVLSSYNEQFF	TGTGCCAGCAGCAGGGGCAGCGTTCTTAGCTCCTACAATGAGCAGTTCTTC	.	TRBJ2-1	.	TRBV5-6
CASSHGLAGYVETQYF	TGCGCCAGCAGCCACGGACTAGCGGGATATGTAGAGACCCAGTACTTC	TRBD2	TRBJ2-5	.	TRBV4-1
CASGSTPASEKLFF	TGTGCCAGCGGATCGACACCGGCGTCTGAAAAACTGTTTTTT	.	TRBJ1-4	.	TRBV6-6
CASSQSGLAGDPPPYEQYF	TGTGCCAGCAGTCAATCGGGACTAGCGGGAGATCCACCCCCCTACGAGCAGTACTTC	TRBD2	TRBJ2-7	.	TRBV28
CASSDSSGPRNTQYF	TGTGCCAGCAGTGACTCGAGCGGCCCTAGAAATACGCAGTATTTT	.	TRBJ2-3	.	TRBV6-4
CASSRSGQGTNNEKLFF	TGTGCCAGCTCGCGCTCGGGGCAGGGGACAAATAATGAAAAACTGTTTTTT	.	TRBJ1-4	.	TRBV18
CATRQGKVTEAFF	TGTGCCACCCGACAGGGGAAGGTCACTGAAGCTTTCTTT	TRBD1	TRBJ1-1	few	TRBV15
CATSRDRGTSNEQFF	TGTGCCACCAGCAGAGATCGCGGGACCTCTAATGAGCAGTTCTTC	.	TRBJ2-1	.	TRBV15
CASSPGGNEQFF	TGTGCCAGCTCACCTGGGGGGAATGAGCAGTTCTTC	.	TRBJ2-1	.	TRBV18
CASSSRADSNQPQHF	TGTGCCAGCAGCTCCAGGGCAGATAGCAATCAGCCCCAGCATTTT	.	TRBJ1-5	few	TRBV7-2
CSARTGGPDAFF	TGCAGCGCCCGGACAGGGGGGCCTGATGCTTTCTTT	TRBD1	TRBJ1-1	.	TRBV29-1
CASSEGLAGTGELFF	TGTGCCAGCAGTGAGGGACTAGCGGGCACCGGGGAGCTGTTTTTT	TRBD2	TRBJ2-2	.	TRBV6-1
CASSFAGGSYGYTF	TGTGCCAGCAGCTTTGCCGGGGGAAGCTATGGCTACACCTTC	.	TRBJ1-2	.	TRBV7-8
CASSHPGQGSYEQYF	TGTGCCAGCAGCCATCCCGGACAGGGCTCCTACGAGCAGTACTTC	TRBD1	TRBJ2-7	.	TRBV14
CASSLGLLSYEQYF	TGTGCCAGCAGCTTAGGACTACTCTCCTACGAGCAGTACTTC	.	TRBJ2-7	few	TRBV7-9
CASSLTSGNHEQYF	TGTGCCAGTAGTCTCACTAGCGGGAACCACGAGCAGTACTTC	TRBD2	TRBJ2-7	.	TRBV19
CAIAGGTGGRGNEKLFF	TGTGCCATCGCCGGAGGGACAGGGGGCCGTGGTAATGAAAAACTGTTTTTT	TRBD1	TRBJ1-4	.	TRBV10-3
CASSFGGQGASGELFF	TGTGCCAGCAGCTTTGGGGGACAGGGGGCGTCCGGGGAGCTGTTTTTT	TRBD1	TRBJ2-2	.	TRBV7-9
CASSGGQGQGAFF	TGCGCCAGCAGCGGCGGACAGGGACAGGGGGCGTTCTTC	TRBD1	TRBJ2-1	.	TRBV5-1
CASSDLRLAGTNEQFF	TGTGCCAGCAGTGACTTAAGACTAGCGGGAACCAATGAGCAGTTCTTC	TRBD2	TRBJ2-1	.	TRBV6-1
CASSLLAGGAEQYF	TGCGCCAGCAGCCTCCTAGCGGGAGGAGCCGAGCAGTACTTC	TRBD2	TRBJ2-7	few	TRBV4-1
CAWGTLAPLGGSYYRSYEQYF	TGTGCCTGGGGAACCCTAGCCCCTCTAGGCGGGAGCTATTATAGATCCTACGAGCAGTACTTC	TRBD2	TRBJ2-7	.	TRBV30
CASSSPSGVRYNEQFF	TGTGCCAGCAGCTCACCTAGCGGAGTCCGATACAATGAGCAGTTCTTC	TRBD2	TRBJ2-1	.	TRBV7-8
CASSLVREGPYNEQFF	TGTGCCAGCAGCTTGGTCCGGGAGGGGCCCTACAATGAGCAGTTCTTC	TRBD2	TRBJ2-1	.	TRBV5-6
CAWSWGRAAEKLFF	TGTGCCTGGAGCTGGGGGAGGGCGGCTGAAAAACTGTTTTTT	.	TRBJ1-4	.	TRBV30
CASSQGAGPYGYTF	TGCGCCAGCAGCCAAGGGGCAGGCCCCTATGGCTACACCTTC	.	TRBJ1-2	.	TRBV4-1
CASSLSTDTQYF	TGTGCCAGCAGTCTCAGCACAGATACGCAGTATTTT	.	TRBJ2-3	once	TRBV28